Below, 22 T cell receptor beta chains from the same sample are listed, as sequenced in a study of T cells after yellow fever vaccination. TCRdb passed the 5' RACE reads through MiXCR, listing each CDR3 protein once. The table shows hundreds of thousands of distinct CDR3 sequences, with 9% to 15% occurring only once. The specimen was PBMCs, collected on the day of the yellow fever booster vaccination. All receptors come from a man between 25 and 39 years old who received the YFV17D yellow fever vaccine.

The chain uses TRBV19 and TRBJ1-4; the D is unclear. Trimming removed 6 bases from V and 7 bases from J, with 15 bases in between. The CDR3 covers 14 residues. The germline V gene has CDR1 LNHDA and CDR2 SQIVND (reference sequence). Here the CDR3 reads CASSAGQLPEKLFF. CDR3 DNA: TGTGCCAGTAGCGCCGGGCAGCTCCCTGAAAAACTGTTTTTT.

This clonotype was observed a handful of times. This chain joins TRBV20-1 and TRBJ1-6; TRBD1 is a possible D gene (6 bases). This CDR3 is built from 14 residues. V was cut by 0 bases and J by 10 bases, with 13 bases left in between. The V gene's germline CDR1 is DFQATT and CDR2 SNEGSKA (reference sequence). The CDR3 reads CSARDQGLASPLHF. CDR3 in DNA: TGCAGTGCTAGAGATCAGGGGTTGGCCTCACCCCTCCACTTT.

This clonotype was recorded a few times. V is TRBV7-2 and J is TRBJ2-7; possibly TRBD1 for D (6 bases). CDR1 is SGHTA and CDR2 is FQGNSA in the germline V gene. V gave up 6 bases and J gave up 1 base, with 10 bases separating them. The CDR3 consists of 13 residues. This CDR3 is CASSRQDSYEQYF. In DNA form, the CDR3 reads TGTGCCAGCAGTAGACAGGATTCCTACGAGCAGTACTTC.

The rearrangement joins TRBV4-3 to TRBJ1-4, with D tentatively TRBD1 (6 bases). Germline V gives CDR1 LGHNA, CDR2 YSLEER. The CDR3 runs to 13 residues. Trimming took 0 bases from V and 13 from J, leaving 12 bases between them. CDR3 bases: TGCGCCAGCAGCCAAGATGGGGGCCCAGTACTGTTTTTT. Translation gives CASSQDGGPVLFF.

The chain couples TRBV28 to TRBJ2-5; TRBD1 matches 9 bases. This CDR3 comprises 14 residues. V shed 10 bases, J shed 5 bases, and the junction held 11 bases outside the gene matches. Germline V gene lookup returns CDR1 MDHEN and CDR2 SYDVKM. Here the CDR3 reads CANSPGQGRETQYF. In DNA, the CDR3 is TGTGCCAACTCACCGGGACAGGGAAGGGAGACCCAGTACTTC.

This clonotype was detected only a few times. The V and J genes are TRBV3-1 and TRBJ2-3, with D perhaps being TRBD1 or TRBD2 (5 bases each). The CDR3 spans 20 residues. Germline CDR1 LGHDT, CDR2 YNNKEL (reference sequence). V dropped 1 base and J dropped 0 bases, with 23 bases sitting between them. CDR3 residues: CASSQVGADIGWRSTDTQYF. The DNA of the CDR3 is TGTGCCAGCAGCCAAGTTGGGGCGGACATTGGGTGGAGGAGCACAGATACGCAGTATTTT.

This clonotype was counted many times. This chain's CDR3 is CASSLVVGPYEQYF. The DNA for the CDR3 is TGTGCCAGCAGCTTAGTTGTCGGACCCTACGAGCAGTACTTC. This chain links TRBV7-8 with TRBJ2-7; unclear D gene. The CDR3 covers 14 residues. V lost 1 base and J 2 bases, leaving 9 bases between the germline ends. The germline V gene has CDR1 SGHVS and CDR2 FQNEAQ.

The genes are TRBV20-1 and TRBJ2-6; no firm D call. CDR1 is DFQATT and CDR2 is SNEGSKA in the germline V gene (reference sequence). This CDR3 contains 15 residues. Trimming shortened V by 3 bases and J by 0 bases, and 9 bases separated the two germline ends. CDR3 in DNA: TGCAGTGCTAGGGAAACTGGCTCTGGGGCCAACGTCCTGACTTTC. This gives the protein CSARETGSGANVLTF.

The J gene is TRBJ1-2, the V gene TRBV7-2, with 7 positions matching TRBD1. Germline assignment: CDR1 SGHTA and CDR2 FQGNSA. V lost 1 base to trimming and J lost 7 bases; unmatched junction nucleotides: 3. The CDR3 contains 13 residues. CDR3 nucleotides: TGTGCCAGCAGCTTAGAAGGGGGCTCTGGCTACACCTTC. Residues: CASSLEGGSGYTF.

V usage is TRBV7-9 and J usage is TRBJ1-3; 7 nucleotides align to TRBD1. V lost 5 bases to trimming and J lost 4 bases; unmatched junction nucleotides: 14. The CDR3 extends over 17 amino acids. From germline, CDR1 is SEHNR and CDR2 FQNEAQ (reference sequence). CDR3 region: CASSQRDKTGLGNTIYF. The CDR3 DNA sequence: TGTGCCAGCAGCCAAAGGGATAAGACAGGGCTCGGAAACACCATATATTTT.

This clonotype was observed a handful of times. The CDR3 bases are TGTGCCATCAGAGACAGGGATGAAGGCTACACCTTC. Translation: CAIRDRDEGYTF. The chain links TRBV10-3 to TRBJ1-2, with 7 bases aligning to TRBD1. There are 12 residues in the CDR3. V shed 6 bases and J 8 bases; nucleotides not matched to a gene: 6. The germline V gene encodes CDR1 ENHRY and CDR2 SYGVKD.

In its sample, this clonotype was seen a few times. The chain links TRBV11-2 to TRBJ2-7, with 14 bases lining up with TRBD2. The CDR3 runs to 16 residues. Trimming at V came to 2 bases and at J to 4 bases, leaving 4 bases not matched to a gene. Germline V CDR1 and CDR2: SGHAT, FQNNGV. CDR3 DNA: TGTGCCAGCAGCTTAAGACTAGCGGGAGGGCTATACGAGCAGTACTTC. It translates to CASSLRLAGGLYEQYF.

This clonotype was detected many times. The chain combines TRBV6-8 with TRBJ1-5; D gene unclear. The CDR3 extends over 14 amino acids. CDR1 and CDR2 from the germline V gene are MNHGY and SAAAGT. V was trimmed by 7 bases and J by 0 bases, leaving 10 bases between them. CDR3: CASTHGYSNQPQHF. In nucleotides, the CDR3 is TGTGCCAGCACCCACGGTTATAGCAATCAGCCCCAGCATTTT.

The chain couples TRBV27 to TRBJ2-1, with a possible D match to TRBD2 (5 bases). Trimming left V 1 base short and J 0 bases short, with 19 bases between. Per the germline V gene, CDR1 is MNHEY and CDR2 is SMNVEV (reference sequence). The CDR3 is 19 residues long. The CDR3 here is CASSLLGPASSSSYNEQFF. The CDR3 DNA follows: TGTGCCAGCAGTTTATTAGGTCCGGCTAGCTCGAGCTCCTACAATGAGCAGTTCTTC.

This clonotype appeared a few times. The chain uses TRBV5-4 and TRBJ2-7; 13 positions match TRBD2. The V gene end was trimmed by 0 bases and the J gene end by 5 bases; junction bases not matched to a gene: 2. CDR1 is SGHNT and CDR2 is YYREEE in the germline V gene (reference sequence). This CDR3 contains 15 residues. CDR3 sequence: CASSLAGTSGNEQYF. Written as DNA, the CDR3 is TGTGCCAGCAGCTTGGCCGGGACTAGCGGGAACGAGCAGTACTTC.

The rearrangement links TRBV9 to TRBJ2-3, with 8 positions matching TRBD1. The CDR3 totals 15 residues. Germline CDR1 reads SGDLS; CDR2 reads YYNGEE. Trimming removed 0 bases from V and 2 bases from J; junction bases left unmatched: 2. The CDR3 DNA follows: TGTGCCAGCAGCGTAGCCAGGGGGCTCACAGATACGCAGTATTTT. Its translation: CASSVARGLTDTQYF.

The rearrangement links TRBV24-1 to TRBJ1-1; D perhaps matches TRBD1 (6 bases). With 7 bases removed from V and 8 bases from J, the gap between germline ends came to 13 bases. There are 12 residues in the CDR3. Germline V gene lookup returns CDR1 KGHDR and CDR2 SFDVKD. The CDR3 DNA sequence: TGTGCCACCAGGAGTCCTCAGGGGGAAGCTTTCTTT. Protein: CATRSPQGEAFF.

This chain links TRBV2 with TRBJ2-1, with a tentative D call TRBD1 (6 bases). Trimming stripped 8 bases from V and 1 base from J, with 12 bases between. CDR1 SNHLY and CDR2 FYNNEI come from the germline V gene. The CDR3 contains 14 residues. The CDR3 sequence is CASPGEGSYNEQFF. The CDR3 coding sequence is TGTGCCAGCCCAGGGGAAGGTTCCTACAATGAGCAGTTCTTC.

This clonotype occurred a few times. The chain links TRBV12-3 or TRBV12-4 to TRBJ2-1; 11 bases agree with TRBD2. The CDR3 sequence is 16 residues long. V lost 5 bases and J lost 6; bases outside the gene matches: 9. This CDR3 reads CASSTLTSGIPNEQFF. The CDR3 DNA reads as TGTGCCAGCAGTACCCTGACTAGCGGGATTCCCAATGAGCAGTTCTTC.

The gene calls are TRBV6-2 or TRBV6-3 and TRBJ1-6, with D perhaps matching TRBD1 (5 bases). Trimming stripped 5 bases from V and 8 bases from J, with 13 bases between. The CDR3 contains 14 residues. CDR1 is MNHEY and CDR2 is SVGEGT in the germline V gene. CDR3 amino acids: CASSPGATDSPLHF. In DNA, the CDR3 is TGTGCCAGCAGTCCCGGGGCGACGGATTCACCCCTCCACTTT.

The table lists this clonotype with a few counts. The chain has TRBV4-3 and TRBJ1-4, with TRBD1 matching over 7 bases. There are 13 residues in the CDR3. Looked up from germline, CDR1 is LGHNA and CDR2 is YSLEER. Trimming took 0 bases from V and 14 from J; bases not matched to a gene: 6. CDR3 loop: CASSQETSRGLFF. DNA of the CDR3: TGCGCCAGCAGCCAAGAAACATCCAGGGGGCTGTTTTTT.

The chain combines TRBV5-1 with TRBJ2-1, with D possibly TRBD1 on 6 matching bases. Trimming left V 6 bases short and J 1 base short, with 17 bases between. The CDR3 contains 16 residues. Germline lookup yields CDR1 SGHRS and CDR2 YFSETQ. The CDR3 loop is CASNNRALGSYNEQFF. The CDR3 DNA reads TGCGCCAGCAACAACAGGGCCCTCGGGTCCTACAATGAGCAGTTCTTC.